This TCR beta chain was obtained from a study of blood T cell repertoires in COVID-19. As for the study in general: Samples of COVID-19 (acute and convalescent) were obtained from the United States, Italy and Spain. The analysed material was cDNA or gDNA that came from T cells, B-cell-depleted T cells, or PBMCs.

Original processing notes: Using reference gene primer amplification, nucleated cell counts were estimated. Measured with immunoSEQ multiplex PCR; TCRdb has only the in-frame clones, and not every one. V, J and clone size reflect that table, while D and trimming were determined from the DNA. The repertoire holds about 140,000 clones, with approximately 80% as singletons. The CDR3 is 15 amino acids. Germline V gene data show CDR1 as SGDLS and CDR2 as YYNGEE. V was cut by 3 bases and J by 6 bases, with 18 bases left in between. Material: peripheral blood. The TCR originated in a man aged 60 to 69 with active or convalescent COVID-19. This chain connects TRBV9 to TRBJ1-1, with D hard to call. CDR3 DNA sequence: TGTGCCAGCAGCGCAATCAGGATCGACGGCGCTGAAGCTTTCTTT. Translating it yields CASSAIRIDGAEAFF.